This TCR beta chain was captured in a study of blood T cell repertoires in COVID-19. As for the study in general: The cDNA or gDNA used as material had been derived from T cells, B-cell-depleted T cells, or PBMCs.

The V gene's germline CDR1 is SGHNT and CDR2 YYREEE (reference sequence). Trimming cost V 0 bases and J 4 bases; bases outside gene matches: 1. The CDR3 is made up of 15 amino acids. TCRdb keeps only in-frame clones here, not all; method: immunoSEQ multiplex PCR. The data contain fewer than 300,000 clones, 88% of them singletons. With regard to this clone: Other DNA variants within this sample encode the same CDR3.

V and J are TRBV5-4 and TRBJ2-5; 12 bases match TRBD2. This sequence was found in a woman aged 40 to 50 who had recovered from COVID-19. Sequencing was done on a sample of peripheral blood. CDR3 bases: TGTGCCAGCAGCTTGGGGGGACTAGCGGGAGAGACCCAGTACTTC. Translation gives CASSLGGLAGETQYF.